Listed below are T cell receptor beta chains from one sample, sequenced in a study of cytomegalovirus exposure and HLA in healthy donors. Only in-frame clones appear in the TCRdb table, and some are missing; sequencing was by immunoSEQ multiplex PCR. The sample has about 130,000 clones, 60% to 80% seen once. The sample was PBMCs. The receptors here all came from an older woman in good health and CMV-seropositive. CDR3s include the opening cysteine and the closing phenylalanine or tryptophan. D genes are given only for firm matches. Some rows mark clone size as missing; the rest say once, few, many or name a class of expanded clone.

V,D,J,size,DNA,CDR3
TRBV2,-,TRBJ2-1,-,TGTGCCAGCAAAGGTAGCTGGAATGAGCAGTTCTTC,CASKGSWNEQFF
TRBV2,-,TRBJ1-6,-,TGCGCCAGCTCTCCCCGGAGCTCCTATAATTCACCCCTCCACTTT,CASSPRSSYNSPLHF
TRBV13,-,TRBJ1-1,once,TGTGCCAGCAGCTTATTGGGTCGGCGGGGAACTGAAGCTTTCTTT,CASSLLGRRGTEAFF
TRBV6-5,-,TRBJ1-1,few,TGTGCCAGCAGTCACAGGGTGAACACTGAAGCTTTCTTT,CASSHRVNTEAFF
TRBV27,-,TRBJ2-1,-,TGTGCCAGCAGTTTATCTCGACTAGGTACTGAGCAGTTCTTC,CASSLSRLGTEQFF
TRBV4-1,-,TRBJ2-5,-,TGCGCCAGCAGCCAAGGCCCCTCGGTAGGGGTCCAAGAGACCCAGTACTTC,CASSQGPSVGVQETQYF
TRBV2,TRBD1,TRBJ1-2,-,TGTGCCAGCAGTGACCCCAGGGGGCCCACCTTC,CASSDPRGPTF
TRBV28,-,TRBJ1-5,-,TGTGCCAGCAGTTTGGGGAGCCAGCCCCAGCATTTT,CASSLGSQPQHF
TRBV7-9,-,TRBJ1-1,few,TGTGCCAGCAGCTTAGCTGGGGCTGGGAACACTGAAGCTTTCTTT,CASSLAGAGNTEAFF
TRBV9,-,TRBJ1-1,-,TGTGCCAGCAGTCCTACCAGGGCGAACACTGAAGCTTTCTTT,CASSPTRANTEAFF
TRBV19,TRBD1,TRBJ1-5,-,TGTGCCAGTAGTCGAGGACAGGGCAGCAATCAGCCCCAGCATTTT,CASSRGQGSNQPQHF